This TCR beta chain is drawn from a study of cytomegalovirus exposure and HLA in healthy donors. Overall study results and limits: In presence/absence analyses, roughly uniform sequencing depth across donors was assumed.

This CDR3 has 15 residues. J lost 3 bases, V lost 3 bases, and 4 bases had no gene match. The germline V gene has CDR1 SGHRS and CDR2 YFSETQ. Of note for this clone: The antigen is undetermined.

Each donor was healthy, and each was a bone marrow donor. The PCR used 60 Vbeta and 13 Jbeta primers. Assay: immunoSEQ multiplex PCR; the TCRdb copy retains only in-frame clones and omits some. There are 150,000 or so clones in the sample; roughly 80% occur only once, and 1.3% lies in the top ten. The specimen sequenced was PBMCs. The V gene is TRBV5-1, the J gene TRBJ2-1; 9 nucleotides line up with TRBD1. The receptor was derived from a man aged 25-45 years in good health and CMV-seronegative. In DNA, the CDR3 is TGCGCCAGCAGCTCGGGACAGGGAAACTACAATGAGCAGTTCTTC. This codes for CASSSGQGNYNEQFF. Looking up the rest from reference TRBV5-1 and TRBJ2-1 gives the full variable domain: KAGVTQTPRYLIKTRGQQVTLSCSPISGHRSVSWYQQTPGQGLQFLFEYFSETQRNKGNFPGRFSGRQFSNSRSEMNVSTLELGDSALYLCASSSGQGNYNEQFFGPGTRLTVL.